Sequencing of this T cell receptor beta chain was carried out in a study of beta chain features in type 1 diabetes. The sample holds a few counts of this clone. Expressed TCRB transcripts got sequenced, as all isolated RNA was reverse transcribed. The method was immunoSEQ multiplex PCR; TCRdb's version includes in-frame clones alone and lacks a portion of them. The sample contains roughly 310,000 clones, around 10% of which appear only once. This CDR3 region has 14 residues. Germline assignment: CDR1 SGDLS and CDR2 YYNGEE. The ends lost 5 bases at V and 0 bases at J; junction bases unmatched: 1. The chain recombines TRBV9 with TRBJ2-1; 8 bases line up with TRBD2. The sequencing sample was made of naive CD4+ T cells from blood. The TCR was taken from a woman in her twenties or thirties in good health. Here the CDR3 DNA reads TGTGCCAGCAGTAGCGGGAACTCCTACAATGAGCAGTTCTTC. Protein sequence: CASSSGNSYNEQFF.